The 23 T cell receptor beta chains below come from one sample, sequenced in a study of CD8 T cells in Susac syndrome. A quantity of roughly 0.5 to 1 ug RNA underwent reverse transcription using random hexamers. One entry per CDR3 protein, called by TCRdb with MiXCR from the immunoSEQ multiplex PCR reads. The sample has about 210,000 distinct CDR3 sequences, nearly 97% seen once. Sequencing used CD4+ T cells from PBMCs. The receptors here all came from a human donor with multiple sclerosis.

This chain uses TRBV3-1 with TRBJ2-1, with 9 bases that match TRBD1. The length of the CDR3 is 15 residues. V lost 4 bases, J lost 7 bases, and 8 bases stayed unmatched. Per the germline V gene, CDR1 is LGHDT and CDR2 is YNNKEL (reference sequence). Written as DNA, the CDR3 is TGTGCCAGCAGCCTGCTTGGAGACAGGGGGAATGAGCAGTTCTTC. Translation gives CASSLLGDRGNEQFF.

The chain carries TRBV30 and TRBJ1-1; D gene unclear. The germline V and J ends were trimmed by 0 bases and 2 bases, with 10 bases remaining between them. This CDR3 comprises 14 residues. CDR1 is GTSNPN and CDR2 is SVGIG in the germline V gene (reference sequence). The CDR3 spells CAWSVAGLNTEAFF. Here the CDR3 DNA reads TGTGCCTGGAGTGTGGCGGGCCTTAACACTGAAGCTTTCTTT.

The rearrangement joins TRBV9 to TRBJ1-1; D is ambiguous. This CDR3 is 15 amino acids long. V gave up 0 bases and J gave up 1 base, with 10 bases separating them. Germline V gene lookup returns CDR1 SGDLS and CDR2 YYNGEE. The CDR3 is CASSVVTGGNTEAFF. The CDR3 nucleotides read TGTGCCAGCAGCGTAGTCACCGGTGGGAACACTGAAGCTTTCTTT.

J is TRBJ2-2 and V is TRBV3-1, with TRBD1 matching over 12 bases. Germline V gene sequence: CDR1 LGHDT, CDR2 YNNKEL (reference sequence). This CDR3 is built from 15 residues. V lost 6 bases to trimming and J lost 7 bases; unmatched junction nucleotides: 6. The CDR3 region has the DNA TGTGCCAGCAGTCCCGGGACAGGGGGCTTCGGGGAGCTGTTTTTT. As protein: CASSPGTGGFGELFF.

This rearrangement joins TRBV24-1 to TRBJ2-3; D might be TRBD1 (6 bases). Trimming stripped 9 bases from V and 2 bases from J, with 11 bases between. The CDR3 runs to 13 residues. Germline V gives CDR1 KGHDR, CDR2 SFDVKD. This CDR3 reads CATRDTVTDTQYF. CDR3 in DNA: TGTGCCACCCGGGACACCGTCACAGATACGCAGTATTTT.

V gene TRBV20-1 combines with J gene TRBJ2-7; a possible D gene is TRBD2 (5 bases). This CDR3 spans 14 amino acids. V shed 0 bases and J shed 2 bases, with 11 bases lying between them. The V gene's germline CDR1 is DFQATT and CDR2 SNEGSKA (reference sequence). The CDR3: CSARDQTGTYEQYF. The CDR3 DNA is TGCAGTGCTAGAGATCAGACGGGGACCTACGAGCAGTACTTC.

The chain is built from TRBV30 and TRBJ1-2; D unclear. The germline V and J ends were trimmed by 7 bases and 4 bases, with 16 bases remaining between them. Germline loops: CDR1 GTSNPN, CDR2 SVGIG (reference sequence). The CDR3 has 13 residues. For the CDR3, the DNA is TGTGCCTTGAAGGAGGGTGAGAGCTATGGCTACACCTTC. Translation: CALKEGESYGYTF.

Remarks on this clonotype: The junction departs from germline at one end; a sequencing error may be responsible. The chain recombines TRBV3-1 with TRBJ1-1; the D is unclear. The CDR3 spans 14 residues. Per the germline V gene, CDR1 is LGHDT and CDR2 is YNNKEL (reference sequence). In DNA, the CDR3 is TGTGCCAGCACCCAAACCCAAAGGCACACTGAAGCTTTCTTT. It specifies CASTQTQRHTEAFF. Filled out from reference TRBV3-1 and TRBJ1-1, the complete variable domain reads DTAVSQTPKYLVTQMGNDKSIKCEQNLGHDTMYWYKQDSKKFLKIMFSYNNKELIINETVPNRFSPKSPDKAHLNLHINSLELGDSAVYFCASTQTQRHTEAFFGQGTRLTVV.

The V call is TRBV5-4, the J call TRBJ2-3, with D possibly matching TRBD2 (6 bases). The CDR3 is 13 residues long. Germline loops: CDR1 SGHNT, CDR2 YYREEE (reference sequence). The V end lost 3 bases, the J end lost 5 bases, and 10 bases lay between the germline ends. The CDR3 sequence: CASSWRDRDTQYF. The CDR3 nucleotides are TGTGCCAGCAGCTGGAGGGACCGAGATACGCAGTATTTT.

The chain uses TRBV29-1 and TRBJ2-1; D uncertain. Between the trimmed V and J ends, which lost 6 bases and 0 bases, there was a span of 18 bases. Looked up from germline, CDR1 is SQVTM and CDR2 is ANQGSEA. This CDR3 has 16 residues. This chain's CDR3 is CSVQTPTLSSYNEQFF. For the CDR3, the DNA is TGCAGCGTCCAAACCCCGACTCTTAGCTCCTACAATGAGCAGTTCTTC.

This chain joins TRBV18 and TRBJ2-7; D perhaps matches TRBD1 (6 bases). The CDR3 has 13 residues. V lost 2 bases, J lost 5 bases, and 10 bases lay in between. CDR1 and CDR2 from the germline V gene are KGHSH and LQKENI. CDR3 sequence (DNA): TGTGCCAGCTCACCATCACGGACAGACGAGCAGTACTTC. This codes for CASSPSRTDEQYF.

The CDR3 nucleotides are TGTGCCAGCAGTTACTCTAGAAACAATGAGCAGTTCTTC. Protein sequence: CASSYSRNNEQFF. This rearrangement joins TRBV7-2 to TRBJ2-1; D unresolved. The CDR3 totals 13 residues. With 6 bases removed from V and 5 bases from J, the gap between germline ends came to 11 bases. Germline V CDR1 and CDR2: SGHTA, FQGNSA.

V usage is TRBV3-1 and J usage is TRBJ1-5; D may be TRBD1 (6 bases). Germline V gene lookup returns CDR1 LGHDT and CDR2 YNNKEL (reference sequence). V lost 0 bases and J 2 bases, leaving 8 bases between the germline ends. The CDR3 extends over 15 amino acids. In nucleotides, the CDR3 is TGTGCCAGCAGCCAAGATTCAGGGGGCAATCAGCCCCAGCATTTT. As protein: CASSQDSGGNQPQHF.

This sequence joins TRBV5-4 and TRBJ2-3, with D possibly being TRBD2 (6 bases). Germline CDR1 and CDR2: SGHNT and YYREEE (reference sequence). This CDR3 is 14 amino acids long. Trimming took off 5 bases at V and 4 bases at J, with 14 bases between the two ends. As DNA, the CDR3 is TGTGCCAGCAGAGGGGCTAGCGTTTCAGATACGCAGTATTTT. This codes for CASRGASVSDTQYF. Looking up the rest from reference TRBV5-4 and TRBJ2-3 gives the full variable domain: ETGVTQSPTHLIKTRGQQVTLRCSSQSGHNTVSWYQQALGQGPQFIFQYYREEENGRGNFPPRFSGLQFPNYSSELNVNALELDDSALYLCASRGASVSDTQYFGPGTRLTVL.

CDR3: CASSWGPGASYGYTF. The CDR3 bases are TGTGCCAGCAGCTGGGGTCCGGGAGCCTCCTATGGCTACACCTTC. V and J are TRBV27 and TRBJ1-2; D is undetermined. Germline CDR1 MNHEY, CDR2 SMNVEV (reference sequence). The V end was cut by 6 bases, the J end by 4 bases, with 18 bases between. The CDR3 is made up of 15 amino acids.

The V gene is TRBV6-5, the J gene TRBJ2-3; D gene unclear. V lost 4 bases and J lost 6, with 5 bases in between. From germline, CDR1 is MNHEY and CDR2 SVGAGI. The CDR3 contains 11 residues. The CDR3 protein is CASSFLDTQYF. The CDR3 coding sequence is TGTGCCAGCAGTTTCTTGGATACGCAGTATTTT.

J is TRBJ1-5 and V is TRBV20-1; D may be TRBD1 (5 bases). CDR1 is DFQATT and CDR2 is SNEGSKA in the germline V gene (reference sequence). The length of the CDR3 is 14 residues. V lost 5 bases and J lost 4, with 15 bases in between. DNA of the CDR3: TGCAGTGCTGGAACCCCGGGACCTAATCAGCCCCAGCATTTT. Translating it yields CSAGTPGPNQPQHF.

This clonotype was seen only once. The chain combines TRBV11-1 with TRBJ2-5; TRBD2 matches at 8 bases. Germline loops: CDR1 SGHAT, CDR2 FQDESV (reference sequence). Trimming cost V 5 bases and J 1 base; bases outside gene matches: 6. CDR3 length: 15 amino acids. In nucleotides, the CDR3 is TGTGCCAGCAGCCTTATAGCGGGGAGCCAAGAGACCCAGTACTTC. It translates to CASSLIAGSQETQYF.

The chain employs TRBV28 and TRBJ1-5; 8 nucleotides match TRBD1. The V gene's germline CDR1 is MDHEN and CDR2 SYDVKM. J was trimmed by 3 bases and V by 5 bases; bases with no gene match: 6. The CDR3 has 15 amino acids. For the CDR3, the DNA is TGTGCCAGCAGTCCCGGGACAGGATACAATCAGCCCCAGCATTTT. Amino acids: CASSPGTGYNQPQHF.

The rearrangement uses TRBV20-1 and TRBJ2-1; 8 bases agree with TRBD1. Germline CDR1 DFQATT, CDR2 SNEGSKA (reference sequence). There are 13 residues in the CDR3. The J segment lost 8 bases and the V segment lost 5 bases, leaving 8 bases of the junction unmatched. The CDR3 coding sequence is TGCAGTGCTGCCGGACAGGGTTTCGATGAGCAGTTCTTC. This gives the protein CSAAGQGFDEQFF.

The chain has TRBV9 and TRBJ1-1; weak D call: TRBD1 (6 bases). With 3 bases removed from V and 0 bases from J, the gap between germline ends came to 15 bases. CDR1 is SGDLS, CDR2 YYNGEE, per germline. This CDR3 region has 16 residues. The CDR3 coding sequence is TGTGCCAGCAGCGGAGGGCAAACAGGGATGAACACTGAAGCTTTCTTT. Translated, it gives CASSGGQTGMNTEAFF.

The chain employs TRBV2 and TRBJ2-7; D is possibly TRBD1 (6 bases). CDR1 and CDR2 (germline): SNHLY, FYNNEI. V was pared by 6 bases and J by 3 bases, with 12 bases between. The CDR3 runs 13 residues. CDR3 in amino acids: CASRGQVHYEQYF. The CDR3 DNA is TGTGCCAGCAGGGGACAAGTCCACTACGAGCAGTACTTC.

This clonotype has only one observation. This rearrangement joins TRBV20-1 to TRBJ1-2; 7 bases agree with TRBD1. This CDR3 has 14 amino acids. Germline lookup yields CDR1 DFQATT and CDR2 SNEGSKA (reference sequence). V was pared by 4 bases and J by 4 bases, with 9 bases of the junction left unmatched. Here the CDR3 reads CSATSLGGGYGYTF. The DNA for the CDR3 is TGCAGTGCTACCTCCTTAGGGGGCGGCTATGGCTACACCTTC.